These 24 T cell receptor beta chains share one sample of origin, sequenced in a study of blood T cell repertoires in COVID-19. The data were produced by immunoSEQ multiplex PCR, yet TCRdb's version contains in-frame clones alone and is incomplete. This sample has about 480,000 clones, with more than 75% found just once. The sample comprised PBMCs or T cells enriched from blood (not recorded which). Receptor source: a woman aged 40 to 50 who had recovered from COVID-19.

The gene calls are TRBV5-5 and TRBJ1-5; D unresolved. The CDR3 is made up of 12 amino acids. Trimming shortened V by 0 bases and J by 7 bases, and 5 bases separated the two germline ends. The germline V gene has CDR1 SGHKS and CDR2 YYEKEE (reference sequence). DNA of the CDR3: TGTGCCAGCAGCTTGGACAGCCAGCCCCAGCATTTT. Amino acids: CASSLDSQPQHF.

V gene TRBV11-2 combines with J gene TRBJ1-2; 8 bases agree with TRBD1. The length of the CDR3 is 14 residues. Germline trimming cut 5 bases from V and 1 base from J; bases unmatched to any gene: 3. The germline gives CDR1 SGHAT, CDR2 FQNNGV. CDR3 DNA sequence: TGTGCCAGCAGCCCGACAGGGGATAACTATGGCTACACCTTC. It specifies CASSPTGDNYGYTF.

The V gene is TRBV6-5, the J gene TRBJ2-3, with 11 bases fitting TRBD2. From germline, CDR1 is MNHEY and CDR2 SVGAGI. V shed 10 bases, J shed 8 bases, and the junction held 14 bases outside the gene matches. This CDR3 is 15 amino acids long. CDR3 loop: CATLTELAGGRTQYF. CDR3 bases: TGTGCCACCCTGACGGAGCTAGCGGGAGGTCGTACGCAGTATTTT.

Here the CDR3 DNA reads TGTGCCAGCAGCTTAGGACAGGTCACCGGGGAGCTGTTTTTT. Its protein is CASSLGQVTGELFF. The V call is TRBV7-9, the J call TRBJ2-2, with D perhaps matching TRBD1 (6 bases). The V end was cut by 1 base, the J end by 4 bases, with 7 bases between. Germline assignment: CDR1 SEHNR and CDR2 FQNEAQ (reference sequence). The CDR3 consists of 14 residues.

This chain uses TRBV11-2 with TRBJ1-2; the match to TRBD1 covers 8 bases. Germline loops: CDR1 SGHAT, CDR2 FQNNGV. The CDR3 runs to 13 residues. V lost 5 bases and J lost 6; bases outside the gene matches: 5. CDR3 amino acids: CASSPDRADGYTF. The CDR3 coding sequence is TGTGCCAGCAGCCCGGACAGGGCGGATGGCTACACCTTC.

This chain joins TRBV9 and TRBJ1-2; the D gene is possibly TRBD1 (5 bases). V lost 4 bases and J lost 2, with 12 bases in between. This CDR3 comprises 14 residues. Germline values: CDR1 SGDLS, CDR2 YYNGEE. The CDR3 coding sequence is TGTGCCAGCAGCCCAGGGTTTCAAAACTATGGCTACACCTTC. Encoded protein: CASSPGFQNYGYTF.

This clone was observed once. V and J are TRBV10-2 and TRBJ2-7, with TRBD2 matching 7 bases. The CDR3 contains 14 residues. J was trimmed by 3 bases and V by 10 bases; bases with no gene match: 12. Germline V gives CDR1 WSHSY, CDR2 SAAADI. CDR3 in DNA: TGCGCCACGGACCCTGGCGGGAGTTACTACGAGCAGTACTTC. It translates to CATDPGGSYYEQYF.

The chain joins TRBV9 to TRBJ1-1; 9 bases fit TRBD1. The CDR3 is 15 amino acids. Germline values: CDR1 SGDLS, CDR2 YYNGEE. V lost 4 bases, J lost 3 bases, and 7 bases stayed unmatched. The CDR3 DNA follows: TGTGCCAGCAGCCCGGGGACAGGGCACGACACTGAAGCTTTCTTT. Its protein product is CASSPGTGHDTEAFF. Using reference TRBV9 and TRBJ1-1 for the parts outside the CDR3, the full variable domain is DSGVTQTPKHLITATGQRVTLRCSPRSGDLSVYWYQQSLDQGLQFLIQYYNGEERAKGNILERFSAQQFPDLHSELNLSSLELGDSALYFCASSPGTGHDTEAFFGQGTRLTVV.

This chain connects TRBV29-1 to TRBJ1-1; 7 positions match TRBD1. CDR1 SQVTM and CDR2 ANQGSEA come from the germline V gene. The CDR3 is 15 amino acids. Trimming at V came to 7 bases and at J to 0 bases, leaving 11 bases not matched to a gene. Here the CDR3 reads CSARQGEVMNTEAFF. The DNA for the CDR3 is TGCAGCGCGAGACAGGGAGAGGTTATGAACACTGAAGCTTTCTTT.

The chain has TRBV10-2 and TRBJ2-1, with 8 bases lining up with TRBD2. Germline values: CDR1 WSHSY, CDR2 SAAADI. Losses at the gene ends were 2 bases for V and 9 bases for J; bases not matched to a gene: 15. The CDR3 loop spans 17 amino acids. The DNA for the CDR3 is TGCGCCAGCAGTGAGAGCTTCGGGACTAGTAGGGGGGCTGAGCAGTTCTTC. Its translation: CASSESFGTSRGAEQFF.

The CDR3 here is CASSARQGATYEQYF. The CDR3 DNA reads TGTGCCAGCAGCGCGAGACAGGGGGCGACCTACGAGCAGTACTTC. The chain recombines TRBV9 with TRBJ2-7; 10 positions agree with TRBD1. The CDR3 runs to 15 residues. V dropped 3 bases and J dropped 2; count of bases not matched to a gene: 5. Per the germline V gene, CDR1 is SGDLS and CDR2 is YYNGEE.

The CDR3 loop reads CASSQGQGAGEAFF. Here the CDR3 DNA reads TGTGCCAGCAGCCAAGGACAGGGGGCCGGTGAAGCTTTCTTT. The chain couples TRBV3-1 (or the pseudogene TRBV3-2) to TRBJ1-1, with 10 bases that match TRBD1. This CDR3 has 14 residues. Germline lookup yields CDR1 LGHDT and CDR2 YNNKEL (reference sequence). J lost 7 bases, V lost 1 base, and 3 bases had no gene match.

The rearrangement links TRBV4-3 to TRBJ2-7; 12 bases map to TRBD2. Germline assignment: CDR1 LGHNA and CDR2 YSLEER. The CDR3 runs 15 residues. The junction had 2 bases not matched to a gene; V was cut back by 4 bases and J by 1 base. CDR3 sequence reads: CASSRGTSGSYEQYF. CDR3 in DNA: TGCGCCAGCAGCCGGGGGACTAGCGGGTCCTACGAGCAGTACTTC.

The rearrangement uses TRBV7-8 and TRBJ2-1, with TRBD1 matching over 10 bases. CDR1 and CDR2 from the germline V gene are SGHVS and FQNEAQ. The V and J ends lost 2 bases and 8 bases, in that order; junction bases with no gene match: 15. This CDR3 spans 18 amino acids. CDR3 sequence reads: CASSLIWVGTGASDEQFF. In DNA form, the CDR3 reads TGTGCCAGCAGCTTAATTTGGGTGGGGACAGGGGCCTCAGATGAGCAGTTCTTC.

This chain connects TRBV2 to TRBJ1-6; 8 bases agree with TRBD1. The CDR3 covers 17 residues. V gave up 4 bases and J gave up 8 bases; unmatched junction bases: 13. Germline assignment: CDR1 SNHLY and CDR2 FYNNEI. CDR3 sequence (DNA): TGTGCCAGCAGTGCCTCTGGACAGGGCCCCTCGGATTCACCCCTCCACTTT. Residues: CASSASGQGPSDSPLHF. Together with reference TRBV2 and TRBJ1-6, the CDR3 gives the full variable domain: EPEVTQTPSHQVTQMGQEVILRCVPISNHLYFYWYRQILGQKVEFLVSFYNNEISEKSEIFDDQFSVERPDGSNFTLKIRSTKLEDSAMYFCASSASGQGPSDSPLHFGNGTRLTVT.

The chain couples TRBV27 to TRBJ1-1; D perhaps matches TRBD1 (5 bases). CDR3 size: 15 residues. V was cut by 0 bases and J by 4 bases, with 12 bases left in between. Germline values: CDR1 MNHEY, CDR2 SMNVEV (reference sequence). The CDR3 protein is CASSLSAGTTTEAFF. DNA of the CDR3: TGTGCCAGCAGTTTATCAGCAGGGACTACCACTGAAGCTTTCTTT.

The chain has TRBV6-5 and TRBJ1-2; D is possibly TRBD1 (5 bases). CDR1 is MNHEY and CDR2 is SVGAGI in the germline V gene. The germline V and J ends were trimmed by 6 bases and 3 bases, with 14 bases remaining between them. The CDR3 has 14 amino acids. Written as DNA, the CDR3 is TGTGCCAGCAGCCAACGTGACAGAGACTATGGCTACACCTTC. Translation: CASSQRDRDYGYTF.

This chain uses TRBV25-1 with TRBJ2-1, with 11 bases identical to TRBD2. The CDR3 length is 18 residues. V dropped 4 bases and J dropped 3; count of bases not matched to a gene: 11. CDR1 and CDR2 from the germline V gene are MGHDK and SYGVNS. The CDR3 here is CASSAGLAGGISYNEQFF. CDR3 DNA: TGTGCCAGCAGTGCCGGTTTAGCGGGAGGGATTAGCTACAATGAGCAGTTCTTC. Combining the CDR3 with reference TRBV25-1 and TRBJ2-1 gives the whole variable domain EADIYQTPRYLVIGTGKKITLECSQTMGHDKMYWYQQDPGMELHLIHYSYGVNSTEKGDLSSESTVSRIRTEHFPLTLESARPSHTSQYLCASSAGLAGGISYNEQFFGPGTRLTVL.

The count of this clone is one. The rearrangement links TRBV5-1 to TRBJ2-7, with a weak D call TRBD1 (7 bases). Trimming removed 1 base from V and 3 bases from J, with 17 bases in between. Germline V gene data show CDR1 as SGHRS and CDR2 as YFSETQ. This CDR3 contains 16 residues. Here the CDR3 DNA reads TGCGCCAGCAGCTTGATTCGGACAGGAGGGGGCTACGAGCAGTACTTC. Translating it yields CASSLIRTGGGYEQYF.

The chain combines TRBV27 with TRBJ1-1, with D maybe TRBD1 (6 bases). Germline-derived CDR1 and CDR2 are MNHEY and SMNVEV (reference sequence). The CDR3 spans 15 residues. Trimming removed 0 bases from V and 5 bases from J, with 13 bases in between. The CDR3 DNA sequence: TGTGCCAGCAGTTTATCGAGGACAGTCTGGACTGAAGCTTTCTTT. It translates to CASSLSRTVWTEAFF.

This chain connects TRBV20-1 to TRBJ1-2; TRBD1 agrees at 9 bases. Looked up from germline, CDR1 is DFQATT and CDR2 is SNEGSKA (reference sequence). The CDR3 extends over 19 amino acids. Trimming removed 3 bases from V and 6 bases from J; junction bases left unmatched: 23. CDR3 sequence: CSASYGRRPPGQGRDGYTF. CDR3 nucleotide sequence: TGCAGTGCTAGTTACGGACGCAGGCCTCCCGGACAGGGGAGGGATGGCTACACCTTC.

The rearrangement uses TRBV5-4 and TRBJ1-1; D ambiguous. Looked up from germline, CDR1 is SGHNT and CDR2 is YYREEE (reference sequence). V lost 2 bases and J 0 bases, leaving 8 bases between the germline ends. This CDR3 has 14 amino acids. The CDR3 here is CASSFDNLNTEAFF. The DNA for the CDR3 is TGTGCCAGCAGCTTCGACAACCTGAACACTGAAGCTTTCTTT. The whole variable domain, filled in from reference TRBV5-4 and TRBJ1-1, reads ETGVTQSPTHLIKTRGQQVTLRCSSQSGHNTVSWYQQALGQGPQFIFQYYREEENGRGNFPPRFSGLQFPNYSSELNVNALELDDSALYLCASSFDNLNTEAFFGQGTRLTVV.

The rearrangement links TRBV27 to TRBJ1-3; 9 bases fit TRBD1. This CDR3 comprises 15 residues. Germline V gives CDR1 MNHEY, CDR2 SMNVEV (reference sequence). Trimming removed 5 bases from V and 1 base from J; junction bases left unmatched: 3. The CDR3 region has the DNA TGTGCCAGCAGTGCACAGGGGGCGTCTGGAAACACCATATATTTT. Its translation is CASSAQGASGNTIYF.

The rearrangement links TRBV7-9 to TRBJ1-5, with D possibly being TRBD1 (6 bases). The germline CDR1 and CDR2 sequences are SEHNR and FQNEAQ (reference sequence). The CDR3 runs to 18 residues. The V end was cut by 0 bases, the J end by 4 bases, with 19 bases between. The CDR3, as DNA: TGTGCCAGCAGCTTAGCGCTCGGGGGGCTGACTAAAAATCAGCCCCAGCATTTT. It translates to CASSLALGGLTKNQPQHF.